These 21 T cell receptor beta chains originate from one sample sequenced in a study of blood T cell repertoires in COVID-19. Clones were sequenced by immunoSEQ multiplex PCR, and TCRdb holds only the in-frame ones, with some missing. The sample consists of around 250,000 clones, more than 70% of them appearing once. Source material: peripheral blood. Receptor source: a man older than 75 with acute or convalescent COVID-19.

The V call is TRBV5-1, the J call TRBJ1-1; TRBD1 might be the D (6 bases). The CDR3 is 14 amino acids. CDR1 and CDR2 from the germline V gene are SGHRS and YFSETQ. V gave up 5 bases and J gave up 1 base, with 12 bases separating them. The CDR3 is CASSSSGANTEAFF. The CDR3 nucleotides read TGCGCCAGCAGTAGTTCAGGGGCGAACACTGAAGCTTTCTTT. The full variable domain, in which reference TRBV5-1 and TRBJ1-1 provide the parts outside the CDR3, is KAGVTQTPRYLIKTRGQQVTLSCSPISGHRSVSWYQQTPGQGLQFLFEYFSETQRNKGNFPGRFSGRQFSNSRSEMNVSTLELGDSALYLCASSSSGANTEAFFGQGTRLTVV.

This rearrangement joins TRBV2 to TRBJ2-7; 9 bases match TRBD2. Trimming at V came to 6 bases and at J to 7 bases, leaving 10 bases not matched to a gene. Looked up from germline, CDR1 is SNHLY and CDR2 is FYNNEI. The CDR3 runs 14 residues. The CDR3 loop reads CASRLAGAKPEQYF. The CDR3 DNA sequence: TGTGCCAGCAGGTTAGCGGGAGCTAAACCTGAGCAGTACTTC.

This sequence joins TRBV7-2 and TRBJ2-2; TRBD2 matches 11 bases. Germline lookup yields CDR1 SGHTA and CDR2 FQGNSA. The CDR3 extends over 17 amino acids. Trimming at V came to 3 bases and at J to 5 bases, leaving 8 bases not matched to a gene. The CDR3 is CASSLGLAGGVTGELFF. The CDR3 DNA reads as TGTGCCAGCAGCTTGGGGCTAGCGGGGGGAGTAACCGGGGAGCTGTTTTTT. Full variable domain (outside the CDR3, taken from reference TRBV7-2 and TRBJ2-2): GAGVSQSPSNKVTEKGKDVELRCDPISGHTALYWYRQSLGQGLEFLIYFQGNSAPDKSGLPSDRFSAERTGGSVSTLTIQRTQQEDSAVYLCASSLGLAGGVTGELFFGEGSRLTVL.

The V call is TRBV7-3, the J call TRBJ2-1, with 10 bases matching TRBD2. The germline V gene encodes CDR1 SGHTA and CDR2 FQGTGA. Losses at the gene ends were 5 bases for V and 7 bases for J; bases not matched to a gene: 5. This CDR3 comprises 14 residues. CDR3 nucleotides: TGTGCCAGCAGCCTCGGACTAGCGGAGAATGAGCAGTTCTTC. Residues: CASSLGLAENEQFF.

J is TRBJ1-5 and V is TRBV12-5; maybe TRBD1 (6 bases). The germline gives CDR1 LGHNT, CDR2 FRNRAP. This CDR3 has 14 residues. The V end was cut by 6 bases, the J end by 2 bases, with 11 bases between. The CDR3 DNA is TGTGCTAGTGGACCGGGACACGGCAATCAGCCCCAGCATTTT. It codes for CASGPGHGNQPQHF.

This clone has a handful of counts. The CDR3 loop reads CASKSTADYEQYF. The CDR3 nucleotides are TGTGCCAGTAAATCAACAGCGGACTACGAGCAGTACTTC. The rearrangement links TRBV19 to TRBJ2-7; the D gene is possibly TRBD2 (5 bases). The CDR3 extends over 13 amino acids. V lost 7 bases to trimming and J lost 3 bases, with 13 bases between them. The germline CDR1 and CDR2 sequences are LNHDA and SQIVND (reference sequence).

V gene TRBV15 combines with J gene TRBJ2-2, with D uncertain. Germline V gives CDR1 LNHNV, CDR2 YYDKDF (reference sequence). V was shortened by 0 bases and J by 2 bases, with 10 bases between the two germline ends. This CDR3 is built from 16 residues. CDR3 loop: CATSRDKHYNTGELFF. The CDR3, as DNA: TGTGCCACCAGCAGAGATAAACACTATAACACCGGGGAGCTGTTTTTT.

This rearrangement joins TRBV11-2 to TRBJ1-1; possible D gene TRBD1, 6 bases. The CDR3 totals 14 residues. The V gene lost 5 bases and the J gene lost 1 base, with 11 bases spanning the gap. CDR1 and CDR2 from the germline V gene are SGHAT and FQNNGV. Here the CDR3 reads CASSLGARNTEAFF. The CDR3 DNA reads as TGTGCCAGCAGCCTGGGGGCCCGGAACACTGAAGCTTTCTTT.

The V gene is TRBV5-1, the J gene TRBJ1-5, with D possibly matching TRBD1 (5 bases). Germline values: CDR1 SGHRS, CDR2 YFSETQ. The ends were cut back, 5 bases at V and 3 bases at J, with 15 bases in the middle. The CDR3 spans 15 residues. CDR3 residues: CASRETQGDNQPQHF. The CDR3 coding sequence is TGCGCCAGCAGAGAGACGCAGGGCGACAATCAGCCCCAGCATTTT. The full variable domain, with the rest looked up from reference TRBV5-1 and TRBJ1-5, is KAGVTQTPRYLIKTRGQQVTLSCSPISGHRSVSWYQQTPGQGLQFLFEYFSETQRNKGNFPGRFSGRQFSNSRSEMNVSTLELGDSALYLCASRETQGDNQPQHFGDGTRLSIL.

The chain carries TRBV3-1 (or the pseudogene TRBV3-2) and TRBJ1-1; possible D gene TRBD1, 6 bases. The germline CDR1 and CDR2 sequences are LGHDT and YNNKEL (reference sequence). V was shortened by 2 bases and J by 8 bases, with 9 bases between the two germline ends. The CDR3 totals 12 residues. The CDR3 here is CASSQTQGEAFF. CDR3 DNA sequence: TGTGCCAGCAGCCAAACGCAGGGGGAAGCTTTCTTT.

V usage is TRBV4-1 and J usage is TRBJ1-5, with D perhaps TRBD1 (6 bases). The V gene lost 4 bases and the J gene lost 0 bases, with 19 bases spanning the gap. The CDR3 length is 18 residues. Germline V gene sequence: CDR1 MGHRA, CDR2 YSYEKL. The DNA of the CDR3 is TGCGCCAGCAGCCCCCCAGTCGGACAGTTCCTTAGCAATCAGCCCCAGCATTTT. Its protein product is CASSPPVGQFLSNQPQHF.

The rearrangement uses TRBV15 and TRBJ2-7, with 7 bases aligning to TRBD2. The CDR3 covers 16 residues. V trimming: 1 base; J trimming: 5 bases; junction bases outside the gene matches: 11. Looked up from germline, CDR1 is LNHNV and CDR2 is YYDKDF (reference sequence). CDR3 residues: CATSRASLAGAHEQYF. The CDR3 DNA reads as TGTGCCACCAGCAGAGCATCCTTGGCGGGAGCCCACGAGCAGTACTTC.

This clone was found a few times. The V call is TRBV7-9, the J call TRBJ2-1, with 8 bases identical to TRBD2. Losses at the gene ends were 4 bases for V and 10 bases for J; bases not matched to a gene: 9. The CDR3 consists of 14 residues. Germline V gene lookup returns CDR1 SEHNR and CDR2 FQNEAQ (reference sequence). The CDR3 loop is CASSSRAGADEQFF. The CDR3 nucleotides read TGTGCCAGCAGCTCCCGAGCGGGGGCCGACGAGCAGTTCTTC.

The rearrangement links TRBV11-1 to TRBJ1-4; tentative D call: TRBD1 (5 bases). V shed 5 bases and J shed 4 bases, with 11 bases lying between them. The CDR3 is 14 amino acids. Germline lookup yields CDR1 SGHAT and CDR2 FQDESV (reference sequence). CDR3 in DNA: TGTGCCAGCAGCCCCCGGGACTTTAATGAAAAACTGTTTTTT. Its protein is CASSPRDFNEKLFF.

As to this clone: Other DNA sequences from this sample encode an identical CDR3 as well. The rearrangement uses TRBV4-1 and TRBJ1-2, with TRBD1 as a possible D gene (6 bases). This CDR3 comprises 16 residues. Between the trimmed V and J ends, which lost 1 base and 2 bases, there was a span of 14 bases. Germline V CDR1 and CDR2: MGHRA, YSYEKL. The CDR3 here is CASSQGPQGSNYGYTF. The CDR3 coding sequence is TGCGCCAGCAGCCAAGGGCCACAGGGAAGCAACTATGGCTACACCTTC.

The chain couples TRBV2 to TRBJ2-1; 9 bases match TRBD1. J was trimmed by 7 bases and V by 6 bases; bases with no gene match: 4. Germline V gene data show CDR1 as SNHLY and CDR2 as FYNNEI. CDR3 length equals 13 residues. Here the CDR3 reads CASRGTGTNEQFF. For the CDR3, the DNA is TGTGCCAGCAGGGGGACAGGGACGAATGAGCAGTTCTTC.

DNA of the CDR3: TGTGCCAGCAGCCCGAACAGGGCTGGGGCCAACGTCCTGACTTTC. Translation gives CASSPNRAGANVLTF. The rearrangement uses TRBV7-3 and TRBJ2-6, with D perhaps TRBD1 (6 bases). V dropped 5 bases and J dropped 2 bases, with 10 bases sitting between them. CDR1 is SGHTA and CDR2 is FQGTGA in the germline V gene. The CDR3 extends over 15 amino acids.

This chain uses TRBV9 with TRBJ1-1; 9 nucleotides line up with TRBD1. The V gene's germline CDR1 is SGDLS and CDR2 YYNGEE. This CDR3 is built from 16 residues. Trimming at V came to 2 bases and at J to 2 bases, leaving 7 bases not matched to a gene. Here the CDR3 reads CASSVGTGIRNTEAFF. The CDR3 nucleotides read TGTGCCAGCAGCGTCGGGACAGGGATCAGAAACACTGAAGCTTTCTTT. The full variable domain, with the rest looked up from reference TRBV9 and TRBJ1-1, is DSGVTQTPKHLITATGQRVTLRCSPRSGDLSVYWYQQSLDQGLQFLIQYYNGEERAKGNILERFSAQQFPDLHSELNLSSLELGDSALYFCASSVGTGIRNTEAFFGQGTRLTVV.

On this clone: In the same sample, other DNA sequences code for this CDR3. The CDR3 loop is CASSLNLYEQYF. DNA for the CDR3: TGTGCCAGCAGCCTAAATCTCTACGAGCAGTACTTC. V gene TRBV5-6 combines with J gene TRBJ2-7; D is unresolved. Trimming stripped 4 bases from V and 3 bases from J, with 8 bases between. The germline V gene encodes CDR1 SGHDT and CDR2 YYEEEE. This CDR3 is built from 12 residues. Variable domain in full (rest from reference TRBV5-6 and TRBJ2-7): DAGVTQSPTHLIKTRGQQVTLRCSPKSGHDTVSWYQQALGQGPQFIFQYYEEEERQRGNFPDRFSGHQFPNYSSELNVNALLLGDSALYLCASSLNLYEQYFGPGTRLTVT.

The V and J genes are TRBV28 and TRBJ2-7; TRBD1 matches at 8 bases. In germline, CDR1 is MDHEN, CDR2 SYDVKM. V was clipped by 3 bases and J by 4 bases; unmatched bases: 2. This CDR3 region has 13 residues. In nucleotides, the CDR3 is TGTGCCAGCAGTTTCGGACAGGGATACGAGCAGTACTTC. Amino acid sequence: CASSFGQGYEQYF.

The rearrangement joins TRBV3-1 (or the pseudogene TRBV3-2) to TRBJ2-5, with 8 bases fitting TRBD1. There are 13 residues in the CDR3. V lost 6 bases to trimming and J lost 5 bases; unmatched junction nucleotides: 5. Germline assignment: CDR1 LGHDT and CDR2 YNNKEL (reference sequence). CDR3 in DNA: TGTGCCAGCAGAAGTCAGGGGGCGGAGACCCAGTACTTC. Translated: CASRSQGAETQYF.